Presented here are 9 T cell receptor beta chains from one specimen sequenced in a study of PD-1 blockade in classical Hodgkin lymphoma. Noted time point: newly diagnosed, previously untreated cHL patient sample. Clones were sequenced by immunoSEQ multiplex PCR, and TCRdb holds only the in-frame ones, with some missing. Of 25,000 to 35,000 clones detected, around 94% appear once; the ten largest clones hold 2% to 2.5%. The specimen sequenced was peripheral blood mononuclear cells (PBMCs). These receptors were collected from a human donor with classical Hodgkin lymphoma.

CDR3 amino acids: CASSERGQGPGNEQFF. Here the CDR3 DNA reads TGTGCCAGCAGTGAACGCGGACAGGGGCCAGGGAATGAGCAGTTCTTC. This sequence joins TRBV6-4 and TRBJ2-1; TRBD1 agrees at 9 bases. V gave up 3 bases and J gave up 7 bases; unmatched junction bases: 10. The CDR3 runs 16 residues. Germline lookup yields CDR1 MRHNA and CDR2 SNTAGT.

The chain joins TRBV18 to TRBJ2-2; D uncertain. Per germline, CDR1 KGHSH and CDR2 LQKENI. The CDR3 is 14 residues long. Trimming stripped 5 bases from V and 1 base from J, with 8 bases between. CDR3 loop: CASSRPGNTGELFF. The CDR3 coding sequence is TGTGCCAGCTCAAGGCCCGGGAACACCGGGGAGCTGTTTTTT.

The rearrangement links TRBV6-6 to TRBJ2-3, with unresolved D. The ends were cut back, 2 bases at V and 5 bases at J, with 2 bases in the middle. Germline loops: CDR1 MNHNY, CDR2 SVGAGI (reference sequence). The CDR3 covers 11 residues. The CDR3 spells CASSYIDTQYF. The CDR3, as DNA: TGTGCCAGCAGTTACATAGATACGCAGTATTTT.

V is TRBV27 and J is TRBJ1-1, with 7 bases aligning to TRBD1. The CDR3 totals 16 residues. Germline CDR1 and CDR2: MNHEY and SMNVEV (reference sequence). V was clipped by 2 bases and J by 4 bases; unmatched bases: 10. CDR3 protein: CASSLGAGGGFTEAFF. The CDR3 region has the DNA TGTGCCAGCAGTTTAGGTGCAGGGGGGGGCTTCACTGAAGCTTTCTTT.

This rearrangement joins TRBV11-1 to TRBJ1-1; TRBD1 is a possible D gene (6 bases). Trimming cost V 0 bases and J 1 base, with 9 bases left between them. Germline CDR1 is SGHAT and CDR2 is FQDESV (reference sequence). This CDR3 is built from 15 residues. The chain's CDR3 is CASSLASTGNTEAFF. The CDR3 DNA sequence: TGTGCCAGCAGCTTAGCTTCGACAGGGAACACTGAAGCTTTCTTT.

The rearrangement joins TRBV30 to TRBJ1-2, with 7 nucleotides matching TRBD1. J was trimmed by 4 bases and V by 4 bases; bases with no gene match: 6. The CDR3 is made up of 13 amino acids. Germline CDR1 GTSNPN, CDR2 SVGIG (reference sequence). The CDR3 loop reads CAWTTGFGYGYTF. The CDR3 nucleotides are TGTGCCTGGACGACAGGGTTTGGCTATGGCTACACCTTC.

This clone was seen a single time. This chain uses TRBV7-9 with TRBJ2-2; no clear D. The CDR3 extends over 12 amino acids. The V and J ends lost 3 bases and 4 bases respectively, with 3 bases between them. The germline V gene encodes CDR1 SEHNR and CDR2 FQNEAQ (reference sequence). The CDR3 nucleotides read TGTGCCAGCAGCTTCGGCACCGGGGAGCTGTTTTTT. As protein: CASSFGTGELFF.

The rearrangement links TRBV7-9 to TRBJ2-1; 8 nucleotides match TRBD2. Per germline, CDR1 SEHNR and CDR2 FQNEAQ (reference sequence). Trimming took 2 bases from V and 2 from J; bases not matched to a gene: 2. This CDR3 is 15 amino acids long. The CDR3 DNA reads TGTGCCAGCAGCTTACCGGGACTAGCCTACAATGAGCAGTTCTTC. This translates into CASSLPGLAYNEQFF.

The gene calls are TRBV5-1 and TRBJ1-1; D gene uncertain. CDR3 length: 13 residues. Trimming pared 0 bases from V and 4 bases from J, leaving 7 bases between. Germline V gives CDR1 SGHRS, CDR2 YFSETQ. CDR3 region: CASSLDRFTEAFF. CDR3 DNA sequence: TGCGCCAGCAGCTTGGACCGCTTCACTGAAGCTTTCTTT.